This entry concerns a single T cell receptor (beta chain). What it recognizes is unknown. This CDR3 comprises 14 residues. Germline V gives CDR1 MNHNY, CDR2 SVGAGI (reference sequence). Isolated per sample were at least 7 million PBMCs. The data stem from a study of blood T cells in healthy people across ages. On the study more broadly: Per two T cells, about one barcoded beta molecule was captured through template switching. Broader study findings: Higher naive T cell percentage went strongly together with higher TCR beta diversity.

A second roughly 6 to 11 cycle PCR used barcoded and J-beta primers. Each cDNA molecule received a tag from a template-switch adaptor that had 12 random nucleotides. TCRdb used MiXCR to reprocess the 5' RACE reads, holding one entry per CDR3 protein. The repertoire includes roughly 680,000 distinct CDR3 sequences, about 51% of them detected once, and less than 15% sits in the top ten. The V call is TRBV6-6, the J call TRBJ2-7, with TRBD1 identical over 8 bases. The J call may be mistaken, given a closer DNA end match to TRBJ2-5. The sample comprised blood. The TCR was taken from a woman older than 75 in good health. The CDR3 nucleotides read TGTGCCAGCAGTTACCCCGGACAGGGCGAGACCCAGTACTTC. Its translation: CASSYPGQGETQYF.